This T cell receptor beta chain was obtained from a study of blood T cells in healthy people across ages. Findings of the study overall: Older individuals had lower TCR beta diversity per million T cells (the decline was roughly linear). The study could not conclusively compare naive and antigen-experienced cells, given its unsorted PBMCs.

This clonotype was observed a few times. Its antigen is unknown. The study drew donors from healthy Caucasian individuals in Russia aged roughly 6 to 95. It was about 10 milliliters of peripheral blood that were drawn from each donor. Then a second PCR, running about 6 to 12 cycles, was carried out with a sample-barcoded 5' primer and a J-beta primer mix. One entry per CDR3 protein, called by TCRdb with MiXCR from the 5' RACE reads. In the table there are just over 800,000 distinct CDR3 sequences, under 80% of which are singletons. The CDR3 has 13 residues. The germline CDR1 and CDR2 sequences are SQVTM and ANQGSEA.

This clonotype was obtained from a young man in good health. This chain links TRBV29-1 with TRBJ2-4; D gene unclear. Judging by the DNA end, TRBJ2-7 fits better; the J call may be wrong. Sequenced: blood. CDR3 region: CSVVGRRIYEQYF. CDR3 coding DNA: TGCAGCGTTGTTGGCAGAAGAATTTACGAGCAGTACTTC.